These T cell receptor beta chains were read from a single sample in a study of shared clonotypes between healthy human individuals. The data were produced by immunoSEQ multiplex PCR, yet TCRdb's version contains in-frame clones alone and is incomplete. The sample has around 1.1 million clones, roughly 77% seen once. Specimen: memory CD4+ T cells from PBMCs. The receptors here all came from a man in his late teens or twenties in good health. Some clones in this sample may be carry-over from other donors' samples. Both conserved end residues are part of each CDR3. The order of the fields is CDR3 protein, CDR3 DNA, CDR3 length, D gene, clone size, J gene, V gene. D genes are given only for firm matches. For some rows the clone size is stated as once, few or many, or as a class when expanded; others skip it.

CDR3: CASSLARTTDTQYF
DNA: TGTGCCAGCAGCTTAGCGCGGACCACAGATACGCAGTATTTT
length: 14
D: -
size: -
J: TRBJ2-3
V: TRBV7-8

CDR3: CASSFRFTGRYEQYF
DNA: TGTGCCAGCAGCTTCCGCTTTACGGGGCGCTACGAGCAGTACTTC
length: 15
D: -
size: -
J: TRBJ2-7
V: TRBV11-2

CDR3: CASSLRTSGRADTQYF
DNA: TGTGCCAGCAGCTTGAGGACTAGCGGGAGAGCAGATACGCAGTATTTT
length: 16
D: TRBD2
size: once
J: TRBJ2-3
V: TRBV7-2

CDR3: CASSPPGLAGGVETQYF
DNA: TGTGCCAGCAGCCCCCCGGGACTAGCGGGAGGGGTGGAGACCCAGTACTTC
length: 17
D: TRBD2
size: -
J: TRBJ2-5
V: TRBV7-2

CDR3: CASSSSSLSGEQYF
DNA: TGTGCCAGCAGCTCATCGTCGCTTTCGGGCGAGCAGTACTTC
length: 14
D: -
size: -
J: TRBJ2-7
V: TRBV7-9

CDR3: CASRTGHGTEQETQYF
DNA: TGTGCCAGCAGGACGGGCCATGGGACAGAACAAGAGACCCAGTACTTC
length: 16
D: TRBD1
size: -
J: TRBJ2-5
V: TRBV28

CDR3: CASRSGTQTEKLFF
DNA: TGTGCCAGCAGGTCCGGGACACAGACTGAAAAACTGTTTTTT
length: 14
D: -
size: -
J: TRBJ1-4
V: TRBV2

CDR3: CASSQSTGVVRSPLHF
DNA: TGTGCCAGCAGCCAATCGACGGGGGTCGTACGTTCACCCCTCCACTTT
length: 16
D: -
size: -
J: TRBJ1-6
V: TRBV4-2

CDR3: CASSGQLSGNTIYF
DNA: TGTGCCAGCAGTGGACAGCTCTCTGGAAACACCATATATTTT
length: 14
D: -
size: -
J: TRBJ1-3
V: TRBV2

CDR3: CASSLTSGIGEQYF
DNA: TGTGCCAGCAGTCTTACCTCAGGGATCGGCGAGCAGTACTTC
length: 14
D: -
size: -
J: TRBJ2-7
V: TRBV28

CDR3: CASSFRWGQAGSGLNTEAFF
DNA: TGTGCCAGCAGTTTCCGTTGGGGTCAGGCGGGTTCAGGGCTGAACACTGAAGCTTTCTTT
length: 20
D: -
size: -
J: TRBJ1-1
V: TRBV28

CDR3: CASNRRWENQPQHF
DNA: TGTGCCAGCAATAGGCGGTGGGAGAATCAGCCCCAGCATTTT
length: 14
D: -
size: -
J: TRBJ1-5
V: TRBV6-1

CDR3: CASSVRGTQYF
DNA: TGTGCCAGCAGCGTACGTGGGACCCAGTACTTC
length: 11
D: -
size: few
J: TRBJ2-5
V: TRBV5-4

CDR3: CASSGLVHVGTGELFF
DNA: TGTGCCAGCAGCGGACTAGTTCACGTGGGGACCGGGGAGCTGTTTTTT
length: 16
D: -
size: -
J: TRBJ2-2
V: TRBV21-1

CDR3: CASSSRVTGGNTGELFF
DNA: TGTGCCAGCAGCTCCCGGGTTACAGGAGGGAACACCGGGGAGCTGTTTTTT
length: 17
D: -
size: -
J: TRBJ2-2
V: TRBV9

CDR3: CASSLSRDGSNQPQHF
DNA: TGTGCCAGCAGCCTGTCACGGGACGGCAGCAATCAGCCCCAGCATTTT
length: 16
D: -
size: -
J: TRBJ1-5
V: TRBV4-2

CDR3: CASSSGGSYGYTF
DNA: TGCGCCAGCAGCAGTGGGGGGAGCTATGGCTACACCTTC
length: 13
D: -
size: -
J: TRBJ1-2
V: TRBV5-1

CDR3: CASSRGTATYEQYF
DNA: TGCGCCAGCAGCCGAGGGACAGCAACCTACGAGCAGTACTTC
length: 14
D: TRBD1
size: -
J: TRBJ2-7
V: TRBV4-1

CDR3: CASSRVGWEQYF
DNA: TGTGCCAGCAGCAGGGTGGGTTGGGAGCAGTACTTC
length: 12
D: -
size: -
J: TRBJ2-7
V: TRBV6-6

CDR3: CASSKSGTEETQYF
DNA: TGCGCCAGCAGCAAATCCGGGACAGAAGAGACCCAGTACTTC
length: 14
D: TRBD1
size: -
J: TRBJ2-5
V: TRBV5-1

CDR3: CASRSQPGQGTEQYF
DNA: TGTGCCAGCAGATCCCAACCGGGACAGGGGACCGAGCAGTACTTC
length: 15
D: TRBD1
size: -
J: TRBJ2-7
V: TRBV27

CDR3: CASSATSGVAYEQYF
DNA: TGTGCCAGCAGCGCAACCTCGGGGGTCGCTTACGAGCAGTACTTC
length: 15
D: -
size: -
J: TRBJ2-7
V: TRBV11-2

CDR3: CASSPINPGSYEQYF
DNA: TGTGCCAGCAGCCCAATTAACCCGGGAAGCTACGAGCAGTACTTC
length: 15
D: -
size: many
J: TRBJ2-7
V: TRBV5-4

CDR3: CASSFSRGLSSYNEQFF
DNA: TGTGCCAGCAGCTTTAGCAGGGGGCTGAGCTCCTACAATGAGCAGTTCTTC
length: 17
D: TRBD1
size: -
J: TRBJ2-1
V: TRBV5-8

CDR3: CASSEDPQETQYF
DNA: TGTGCCAGCAGCGAGGACCCGCAAGAGACCCAGTACTTC
length: 13
D: -
size: -
J: TRBJ2-5
V: TRBV5-4

CDR3: CASSYASGQETQYF
DNA: TGTGCCAGCAGTTACGCTAGCGGACAAGAGACCCAGTACTTC
length: 14
D: TRBD2
size: few
J: TRBJ2-5
V: TRBV6-6

CDR3: CASSLVPGPSSGANVLTF
DNA: TGTGCCAGCAGCTTAGTCCCGGGGCCTTCCTCTGGGGCCAACGTCCTGACTTTC
length: 18
D: -
size: -
J: TRBJ2-6
V: TRBV7-2

CDR3: CASSLCSTGFEQYF
DNA: TGTGCCAGCAGTTTATGCTCGACCGGATTCGAGCAGTACTTC
length: 14
D: -
size: -
J: TRBJ2-7
V: TRBV28

CDR3: CASSFTSGSPDTQYF
DNA: TGTGCCAGCAGCTTTACTAGCGGGAGCCCAGATACGCAGTATTTT
length: 15
D: TRBD2
size: few
J: TRBJ2-3
V: TRBV11-2

CDR3: CASSQGVASTDTQYF
DNA: TGTGCCAGCAGCCAAGGAGTAGCTAGCACAGATACGCAGTATTTT
length: 15
D: -
size: -
J: TRBJ2-3
V: TRBV14

CDR3: CASSSLPAQTGEVHEQYF
DNA: TGCGCCAGCAGCTCTCTCCCCGCCCAGACAGGGGAGGTCCACGAGCAGTACTTC
length: 18
D: TRBD1
size: -
J: TRBJ2-7
V: TRBV5-1

CDR3: CASSESGGLSPQHF
DNA: TGTGCCAGCAGTGAATCGGGGGGGCTATCGCCCCAGCATTTT
length: 14
D: -
size: many
J: TRBJ1-5
V: TRBV2

CDR3: CASRQLAGGNTGELFF
DNA: TGTGCCAGCAGGCAACTAGCGGGCGGGAACACCGGGGAGCTGTTTTTT
length: 16
D: TRBD2
size: -
J: TRBJ2-2
V: TRBV27

CDR3: CALGAGLSTDTQYF
DNA: TGTGCCCTGGGTGCAGGGCTTAGCACAGATACGCAGTATTTT
length: 14
D: -
size: -
J: TRBJ2-3
V: TRBV30

CDR3: CASSSRRTSGSSYEQYF
DNA: TGTGCCAGCAGTTCCCGTCGGACTAGCGGTAGCTCCTACGAGCAGTACTTC
length: 17
D: TRBD2
size: -
J: TRBJ2-7
V: TRBV28

CDR3: CASSLGLAGGQETQYF
DNA: TGCGCCAGCAGCTTAGGACTAGCGGGAGGTCAGGAGACCCAGTACTTC
length: 16
D: TRBD2
size: -
J: TRBJ2-5
V: TRBV5-1

CDR3: CASSQGQGRNEQFF
DNA: TGTGCCAGCAGCCAGGGACAGGGCCGCAATGAGCAGTTCTTC
length: 14
D: TRBD1
size: -
J: TRBJ2-1
V: TRBV7-2

CDR3: CASSSSGMNTEAFF
DNA: TGTGCCAGCAGCTCCTCTGGGATGAACACTGAAGCTTTCTTT
length: 14
D: -
size: once
J: TRBJ1-1
V: TRBV11-3

CDR3: CSVAHRGISSYEQYF
DNA: TGCAGCGTTGCACACAGGGGGATAAGCTCCTACGAGCAGTACTTC
length: 15
D: TRBD1
size: few
J: TRBJ2-7
V: TRBV29-1